What follows describes a single T cell receptor beta chain. Its antigen is still unknown. The entry originates in a study of T cell responses to AZD1222 COVID-19 vaccine. Broader study findings: Researchers took repertoire samples only after the peak T cell response had come. Donors in the cohort were predominantly white British and more often female, and clonal diversity was possibly underestimated.

The germline CDR1 and CDR2 sequences are WSHSY and SAAADI. With V trimmed by 2 bases and J by 8 bases, 6 bases remained unmatched. This CDR3 contains 15 residues. The method was immunoSEQ multiplex PCR; TCRdb's version includes in-frame clones alone and lacks a portion of them. The sample lists fewer than 100,000 clones, roughly 84% seen once, with 12% to 15% in the top ten. This receptor was taken from an adult who received the AZD1222 COVID-19 vaccine. The sample here was peripheral blood, taken 28 days after the second AZD1222 dose. The chain employs TRBV10-2 and TRBJ1-4, with 9 positions matching TRBD1. CDR3 sequence reads: CASSEGQGPEEKLFF. The CDR3 nucleotides are TGCGCCAGCAGTGAGGGACAGGGGCCGGAGGAAAAACTGTTTTTT.